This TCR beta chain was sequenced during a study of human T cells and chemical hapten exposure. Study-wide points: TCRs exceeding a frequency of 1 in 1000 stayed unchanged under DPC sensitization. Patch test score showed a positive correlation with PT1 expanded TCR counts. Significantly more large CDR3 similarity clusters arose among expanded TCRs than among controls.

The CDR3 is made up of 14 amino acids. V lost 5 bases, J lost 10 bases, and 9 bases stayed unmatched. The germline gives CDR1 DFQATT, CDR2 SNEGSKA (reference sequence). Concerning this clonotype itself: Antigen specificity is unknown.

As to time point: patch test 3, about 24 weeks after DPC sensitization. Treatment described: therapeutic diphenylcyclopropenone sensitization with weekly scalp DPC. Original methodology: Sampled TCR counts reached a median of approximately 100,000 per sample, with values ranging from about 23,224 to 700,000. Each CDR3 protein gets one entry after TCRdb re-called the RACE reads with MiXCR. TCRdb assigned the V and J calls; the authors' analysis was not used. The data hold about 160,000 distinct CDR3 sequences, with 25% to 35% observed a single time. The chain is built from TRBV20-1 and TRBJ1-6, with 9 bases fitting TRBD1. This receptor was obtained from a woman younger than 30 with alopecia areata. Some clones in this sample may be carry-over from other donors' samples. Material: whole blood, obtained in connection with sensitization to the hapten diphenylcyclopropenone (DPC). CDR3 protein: CSAPTGGVGSPLHF. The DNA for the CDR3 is TGCAGTGCTCCTACAGGGGGCGTCGGGTCACCCCTCCACTTT.